This T cell receptor beta chain emerged from a study of T cell repertoires in cytomegalovirus infection. Study findings and constraints: The ex vivo response was dominated by HLA-C-restricted CMV-specific TCR beta clonotypes.

One entry per CDR3 protein, called by TCRdb with MiXCR from the reads. Of a few hundred thousand distinct CDR3 sequences in the sample, 40% were seen once. This clonotype was counted many times. Its specificity is not known. In germline, CDR1 is SGHTA, CDR2 FQGNSA. CDR3 size: 15 residues. V lost 5 bases, J lost 2 bases, and 4 bases stayed unmatched. The chain couples TRBV7-2 to TRBJ2-7; TRBD2 matches at 12 bases. The sequenced sample was cultured PBMCs, obtained from culture after CMV antigen stimulation. The receptor comes from a human donor in good health (CMV status not recorded). Some clones in this sample may be carry-over from other donors' samples. The CDR3 DNA is TGTGCCAGCAGCACGACTAGCGGGGGAACCTACGAGCAGTACTTC. Protein sequence: CASSTTSGGTYEQYF.